The clone carrying this T cell receptor (beta chain) showed up many times. What it binds is not known. There are 13 residues in the CDR3. CDR1 and CDR2 (germline): SGHTA, FQGTGA. V was clipped by 4 bases and J by 5 bases, with 11 bases between them. The sample is drawn from a study of T cell repertoires in cytomegalovirus infection. About the study: Matching HLA type and CMV infection were both indicated by public TCR beta signatures.

From the reads, TCRdb called clonotypes with MiXCR, one entry per CDR3 protein. The data contain hundreds of thousands of distinct CDR3 sequences, about 10% of them seen just once; the ten biggest clones take up 10%. Whole-study findings and limits: Individuals carrying CMV plus the relevant HLA were identified by cumulative frequency of public TCR beta families.

The rearrangement links TRBV7-3 to TRBJ2-5; D ambiguous. This sequence was found in a human donor in good health (CMV status not recorded). Some clones in this sample may be carry-over from other donors' samples. Source material: PBMCs. The CDR3 sequence is CASSSLMGETQYF. The CDR3 region has the DNA TGTGCCAGCAGCTCATTAATGGGGGAGACCCAGTACTTC.